Presented here are 28 T cell receptor beta chains from one specimen sequenced in a study of T cells expressing NK-cell markers. One entry per CDR3 protein, without DNA, is what TCRdb gives after re-calling the 5' RACE reads. This sample's table reports 300,000 to 450,000 distinct CDR3 sequences. Sequenced: blood T cells: a sorted CD56 or NKG2C T cell subset, CD4+ or CD8+ T cells, or bulk PBMC T cells (not recorded which). All receptors come from a man between 18 and 69 years old in good health.

The chain recombines TRBV7-6 with TRBJ2-5; lacking DNA, the TRBD1 call made by TCRdb goes unchecked. The CDR3 consists of 16 residues. Germline V lookup: CDR1 SGHVS, CDR2 FNYEAQ. This chain's CDR3 is CASSFGTGGKEETQYF.

This chain links TRBV9 with TRBJ1-5. Germline values: CDR1 SGDLS, CDR2 YYNGEE. The CDR3 totals 14 residues. CDR3 sequence reads: CASSVGLSNQPQHF.

J is TRBJ2-7 and V is TRBV11-2. In germline, CDR1 is SGHAT, CDR2 FQNNGV. There are 14 residues in the CDR3. CDR3 region: CASSLDQVTGMQYF.

The genes are TRBV20-1 and TRBJ2-7; the D call of TRBD1 rests on TCRdb alone, since no DNA is present to check it. The V gene's germline CDR1 is DFQATT and CDR2 SNEGSKA (reference sequence). The CDR3 contains 14 residues. The CDR3 sequence is CSARGGTGLSEQYF.

The chain joins TRBV14 to TRBJ2-5; TCRdb's D gene call, TRBD2, goes unchecked for lack of DNA. The germline CDR1 and CDR2 sequences are SGHDN and FVKESK. The length of the CDR3 is 14 residues. The CDR3 sequence: CASSPWTSLETQYF.

The CDR3 sequence is CASSRTRQRGNEQYF. This chain uses TRBV7-2 with TRBJ2-7; TCRdb designates TRBD2, a call that cannot be tested without DNA. Germline CDR1 reads SGHTA; CDR2 reads FQGNSA. The CDR3 is 15 amino acids.

CDR3 protein: CASSERRRAGARDTQYF. The V call is TRBV3-1, the J call TRBJ2-3; TCRdb calls TRBD1, which cannot be checked without DNA. Germline values: CDR1 LGHDT, CDR2 YNNKEL (reference sequence). The CDR3 is 17 amino acids.

The chain recombines TRBV4-2 with TRBJ2-3; lacking DNA, the TRBD1 call made by TCRdb goes unchecked. Germline V gene sequence: CDR1 LGHNA, CDR2 YNFKEQ. This CDR3 is 13 amino acids long. This chain's CDR3 is CASWGRSTDTQYF.

V is TRBV2 and J is TRBJ2-7; the D call from TCRdb, TRBD1, cannot be confirmed without DNA. The CDR3 covers 16 residues. Germline V gene data show CDR1 as SNHLY and CDR2 as FYNNEI. The CDR3 sequence is CASSDLGTGGSYEQYF.

The V gene is TRBV7-6, the J gene TRBJ2-3; as DNA is missing, the TRBD2 call by TCRdb cannot be tested. This CDR3 comprises 15 residues. Looked up from germline, CDR1 is SGHVS and CDR2 is FNYEAQ. The CDR3 loop is CASSEGLARGDTQYF. Based on the CDR3 plus reference TRBV7-6 and TRBJ2-3, the full variable domain is GAGVSQSPRYKVTKRGQDVALRCDPISGHVSLYWYRQALGQGPEFLTYFNYEAQQDKSGLPNDRFSAERPEGSISTLTIQRTEQRDSAMYRCASSEGLARGDTQYFGPGTRLTVL.

This rearrangement joins TRBV7-7 to TRBJ2-3; TCRdb calls TRBD2, which cannot be checked without DNA. This CDR3 has 16 amino acids. Germline lookup yields CDR1 SSHAT and CDR2 FNYEAQ (reference sequence). CDR3 residues: CASSLGAGLGTDTQYF.

V gene TRBV7-9 combines with J gene TRBJ2-3; TCRdb picks TRBD1, but there is no DNA to check that call. There are 16 residues in the CDR3. Germline CDR1 reads SEHNR; CDR2 reads FQNEAQ (reference sequence). The CDR3 loop is CASIRQGMGNADTQYF.

Here the CDR3 reads CASSRRSSYNSPLHF. The chain has TRBV5-6 and TRBJ1-6. This CDR3 has 15 amino acids. CDR1 is SGHDT and CDR2 is YYEEEE in the germline V gene.

This chain connects TRBV6-5 to TRBJ1-1. In germline, CDR1 is MNHEY, CDR2 SVGAGI. CDR3 length: 14 residues. The CDR3 loop reads CASSYRNIYTEAFF.

The chain recombines TRBV5-1 with TRBJ2-3; the TRBD1 assignment by TCRdb is unverifiable without DNA. The CDR3 covers 16 residues. Germline CDR1 reads SGHRS; CDR2 reads YFSETQ. This CDR3 reads CASRVGGPISTDTQYF.

This rearrangement joins TRBV3-1 to TRBJ2-7; no DNA is available, so the TRBD1 call from TCRdb remains unchecked. Germline CDR1 and CDR2: LGHDT and YNNKEL (reference sequence). The CDR3 is 14 amino acids. CDR3 region: CASSRGERAYEQYF.

The rearrangement uses TRBV28 and TRBJ1-2. Germline assignment: CDR1 MDHEN and CDR2 SYDVKM. There are 16 residues in the CDR3. The CDR3 reads CASSIAGGSKFYGYTF.

The chain carries TRBV7-2 and TRBJ1-2; TCRdb designates TRBD1, a call that cannot be tested without DNA. The CDR3 has 13 amino acids. Germline CDR1 SGHTA, CDR2 FQGNSA. The chain's CDR3 is CASSLGGTYGYTF.

The chain couples TRBV6-1 to TRBJ2-3; absent DNA, TCRdb's TRBD1 call cannot be checked. CDR1 MNHNS and CDR2 SASEGT come from the germline V gene. The CDR3 length is 14 residues. CDR3 amino acids: CAVGWQGAMDTQYF.

The chain has TRBV28 and TRBJ2-7; TCRdb reports TRBD1, a call that lacks DNA to check it against. CDR3 length equals 14 residues. Per the germline V gene, CDR1 is MDHEN and CDR2 is SYDVKM. This CDR3 reads CASKSTGGGLEQYF.

The CDR3 loop is CASSRRGSGMDTQYF. The chain uses TRBV6-1 and TRBJ2-3; TCRdb selects TRBD1, and the lack of DNA leaves this call unchecked. This CDR3 is 15 amino acids long. Germline lookup yields CDR1 MNHNS and CDR2 SASEGT.

The rearrangement joins TRBV18 to TRBJ2-2. Germline V lookup: CDR1 KGHSH, CDR2 LQKENI. CDR3 length: 16 residues. The CDR3 here is CASSPRSGANTGELFF.

This chain links TRBV18 with TRBJ2-3; checking the TCRdb D call of TRBD2 is not possible without DNA. CDR1 is KGHSH, CDR2 LQKENI, per germline. The CDR3 has 17 residues. CDR3 protein: CASRVDRTSGVTDTQYF.

The chain employs TRBV15 and TRBJ2-2; TCRdb's assignment of TRBD2 cannot be checked, as there is no DNA. There are 16 residues in the CDR3. Germline CDR1 and CDR2: LNHNV and YYDKDF (reference sequence). The CDR3 loop reads CATSSLAGGRTGELFF.

The V gene is TRBV5-1, the J gene TRBJ2-3. Germline V CDR1 and CDR2: SGHRS, YFSETQ. The CDR3 consists of 13 residues. The CDR3: CASSSRRQDTQYF.

CDR3 sequence: CASSYSPKNRDRGDGTQYF. The genes are TRBV6-5 and TRBJ2-3; the TCRdb D gene call, TRBD1, has no DNA to confirm it. CDR1 is MNHEY, CDR2 SVGAGI, per germline. The CDR3 is made up of 19 amino acids.

V gene TRBV6-1 combines with J gene TRBJ1-6; the D call of TRBD1 rests on TCRdb alone, since no DNA is present to check it. The CDR3 runs 16 residues. Germline CDR1 reads MNHNS; CDR2 reads SASEGT. The chain's CDR3 is CASRTETGIGNSPLHF.

This chain connects TRBV9 to TRBJ1-4. The CDR3 is made up of 14 amino acids. Germline values: CDR1 SGDLS, CDR2 YYNGEE. CDR3: CASSPRRGDEKLFF.